The source of this T cell receptor (beta chain) is a study of vaccination and CD4 T cells after COVID-19. In the case of this clonotype: The antigen remains unidentified.

Once obtained from cultured CD4+ T cells, the DNA was sequenced using the Oncomine TCR Beta short-read assay. TCRdb re-called the PCR reads with MiXCR, one entry per CDR3 protein. The sample comprises 10,000 to 13,000 distinct CDR3 sequences, 60% to 65% of which are singletons, and 30% to 35% rests with the top ten. Treatment of the sample: approximately 10-day PBMC culture with coronavirus spike peptide pools or control peptides (ViraFEST assay). The length of the CDR3 is 13 residues. The trim removed 6 bases at V and 8 bases at J, leaving 4 bases unmatched. This TCR was recovered from a human donor who had recovered from COVID-19. Material for sequencing was CD4+ T cells from blood, cultured in vitro. V is TRBV12-3 or TRBV12-4 and J is TRBJ1-2; 12 bases line up with TRBD1. The CDR3 DNA is TGTGCCAGCAGGGGACAGGGGGCTGGGGGCTACACCTTC. Encoded protein: CASRGQGAGGYTF.